This entry concerns a single T cell receptor beta chain. As yet, its antigen is unknown. TCR beta libraries were made by quantitative 5'-RACE with molecular barcodes. TCRdb processed the 5' RACE reads anew with MiXCR; each CDR3 protein has one entry. The sample has approximately 260,000 distinct CDR3 sequences; 15% to 20% are singletons. The germline CDR1 and CDR2 sequences are MGHRA and YSYEKL. The CDR3 has 15 residues. V was shortened by 4 bases and J by 2 bases, with 15 bases between the two germline ends. This sample is part of a study of CD8 T cells in ankylosing spondylitis. General study findings and limits: In ankylosing spondylitis blood, a motif of several highly homologous TCR beta variants appeared characteristic.

The V call is TRBV4-1, the J call TRBJ2-7; no firm D call. Sequencing was performed on blood, either unsorted or a sorted T cell fraction (not recorded which). The clonotype originates from a male donor with ankylosing spondylitis or in good health (not recorded which). CDR3 loop: CASSPLLTEPYEQYF. The CDR3 DNA sequence: TGCGCCAGCAGCCCCCTTCTGACTGAGCCCTACGAGCAGTACTTC.